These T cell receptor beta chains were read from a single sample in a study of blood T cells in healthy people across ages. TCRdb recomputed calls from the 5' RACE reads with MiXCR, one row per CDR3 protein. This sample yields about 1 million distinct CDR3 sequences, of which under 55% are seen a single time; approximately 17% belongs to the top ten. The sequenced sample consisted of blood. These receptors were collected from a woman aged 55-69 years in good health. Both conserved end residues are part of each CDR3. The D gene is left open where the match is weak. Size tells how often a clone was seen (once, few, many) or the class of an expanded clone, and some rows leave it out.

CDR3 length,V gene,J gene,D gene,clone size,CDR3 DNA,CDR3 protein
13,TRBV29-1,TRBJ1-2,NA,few,TGCAGCGTCCCACGGGACGGCAGTTCTGGCTACACCTTC,CSVPRDGSSGYTF
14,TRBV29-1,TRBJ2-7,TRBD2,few,TGCAGCGTTGCCTCAGCGGGAGGCGCGTACGAGCAGTACTTC,CSVASAGGAYEQYF
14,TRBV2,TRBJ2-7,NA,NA,TGTGCCAGCAGTGAAGCCCCCACTAGCTACGAGCAGTACTTC,CASSEAPTSYEQYF
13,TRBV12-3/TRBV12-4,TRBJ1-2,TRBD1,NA,TGTGCCAGCACCCCCAGACAGGGGTATGGCTACACCTTC,CASTPRQGYGYTF
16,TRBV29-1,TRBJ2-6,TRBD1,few,TGCAGCGTTGTCCCCGAGACAGGGTTAGGGGCCAACGTCCTGACTTTC,CSVVPETGLGANVLTF
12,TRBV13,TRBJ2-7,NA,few,TGTGCCAGCAGCCCGGTGGGGCGCGAGCAGTACTTC,CASSPVGREQYF
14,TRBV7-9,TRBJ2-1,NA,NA,TGTGCCAGCAGCTTAGGGCTGCAGGTCTATGAGCAGTTCTTC,CASSLGLQVYEQFF
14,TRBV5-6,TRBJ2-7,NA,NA,TGTGCCAGCAGCTTCCCCGCTGGAAGGGGCGAGCAGTACTTC,CASSFPAGRGEQYF
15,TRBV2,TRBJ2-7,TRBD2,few,TGTGCCAGCAGCGGGTTGACTAGCGGGAGATCCGAGCAGTACTTC,CASSGLTSGRSEQYF
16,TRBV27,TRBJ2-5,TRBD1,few,TGTGCCAGCAGAAAAATAGATGGACAGGGCAAAGAGACCCAGTACTTC,CASRKIDGQGKETQYF
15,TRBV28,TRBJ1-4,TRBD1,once,TGTGCCAGCAGACCTCTGACAGGGCCGGGGGAAAAACTGTTTTTT,CASRPLTGPGEKLFF
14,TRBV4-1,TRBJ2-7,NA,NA,TGCGCCAGCAGCCAAGTTGGGGGTAGCAACGAGCAGTACTTC,CASSQVGGSNEQYF
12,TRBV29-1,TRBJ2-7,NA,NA,TGCAGCGTTGAATTGGATTCCTACGAGCAGTACTTC,CSVELDSYEQYF
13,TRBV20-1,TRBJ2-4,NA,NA,TGCAGTGCTAGAGAGCCTGGTCAAAACATTCAGTACTTC,CSAREPGQNIQYF
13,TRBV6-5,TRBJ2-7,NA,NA,TGTGCCAGCAGTTACGTAGAGTCCTACGAGCAGTACTTC,CASSYVESYEQYF
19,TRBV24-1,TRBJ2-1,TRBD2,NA,TGTGCCACCAGTGATCCCTCCACTAGCGAGGACCGTTCCTACAATGAGCAGTTCTTC,CATSDPSTSEDRSYNEQFF
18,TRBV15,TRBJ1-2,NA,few,TGTGCCACCAGCAGAGATCGCGCCCCCTCGGCGCGTGACTATGGCTACACCTTC,CATSRDRAPSARDYGYTF
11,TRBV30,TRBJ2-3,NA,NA,TGTGCCTGGAGTGGGGCAGATACGCAGTATTTT,CAWSGADTQYF
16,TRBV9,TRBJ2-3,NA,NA,TGTGCCAGCAGCGAATTAGGGGACCCAAGCACAGATACGCAGTATTTT,CASSELGDPSTDTQYF
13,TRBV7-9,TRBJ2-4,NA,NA,TGTGCCAGCAGCTCCCCGAGGAGATACGGGCAGTACTTC,CASSSPRRYGQYF
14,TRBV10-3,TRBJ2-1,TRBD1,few,TGTGCCATCAGTGTGAGGGACAGGGGCAATGAGCAGTTCTTC,CAISVRDRGNEQFF
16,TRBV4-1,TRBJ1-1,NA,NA,TGCGCCAGCAGCCAAGCCGAGGGGGGGACGAACACTGAAGCTTTCTTT,CASSQAEGGTNTEAFF
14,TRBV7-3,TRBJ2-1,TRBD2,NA,TGTGCCAGCAAAAGACTAGCGGGAGTCGGTGAGCAGTTCTTC,CASKRLAGVGEQFF
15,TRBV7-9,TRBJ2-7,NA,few,TGTGCCAGCAGCCTCGTCCTGAGCGGCAACGACGAGCAGTACTTC,CASSLVLSGNDEQYF